These 28 T cell receptor beta chains came from one sample sequenced in a study of Ad26.COV2.S vaccination and SARS-CoV-2 variants. Data came from immunoSEQ multiplex PCR; TCRdb stores just in-frame clones and leaves some out. The sample has just over 350,000 clones, roughly 94% seen once. The sequencing used peripheral blood, collected after recovery from COVID-19. These receptors originate from a human donor who had recovered from COVID-19.

This chain uses TRBV19 with TRBJ1-5, with TRBD1 identical over 9 bases. Looked up from germline, CDR1 is LNHDA and CDR2 is SQIVND (reference sequence). This CDR3 is built from 15 residues. V shed 3 bases, J shed 6 bases, and the junction held 6 bases outside the gene matches. The DNA for the CDR3 is TGTGCCAGTAGTATCGGGACAGGGAGGGGTCAGCCCCAGCATTTT. It codes for CASSIGTGRGQPQHF.

This clone appeared once. The V gene is TRBV3-1 (or the pseudogene TRBV3-2), the J gene TRBJ1-2, with TRBD1 as a possible D gene (6 bases). CDR3 length: 16 amino acids. Germline V gene sequence: CDR1 LGHDT, CDR2 YNNKEL (reference sequence). Deletions cut 2 bases from V and 6 bases from J, with 19 bases between. The CDR3 nucleotides are TGTGCCAGCAGCCAAAGGGGCCGGGGGCATCGGAATGGCTACACCTTC. Amino acids: CASSQRGRGHRNGYTF.

The rearrangement uses TRBV2 and TRBJ1-4; 10 bases match TRBD1. Germline values: CDR1 SNHLY, CDR2 FYNNEI. V dropped 4 bases and J dropped 5; count of bases not matched to a gene: 1. The CDR3 contains 14 residues. CDR3 protein: CASSGGQGNEKLFF. In DNA form, the CDR3 reads TGTGCCAGCAGTGGGGGACAGGGGAATGAAAAACTGTTTTTT.

V usage is TRBV5-4 and J usage is TRBJ2-3; D gene ambiguous. V lost 1 base to trimming and J lost 0 bases, with 6 bases between them. The CDR3 loop spans 14 amino acids. CDR1 SGHNT and CDR2 YYREEE come from the germline V gene (reference sequence). In DNA, the CDR3 is TGTGCCAGCAGCTTGAAACGGAGCACAGATACGCAGTATTTT. It specifies CASSLKRSTDTQYF.

The gene calls are TRBV6-5 and TRBJ2-7; possibly TRBD1 for D (5 bases). In germline, CDR1 is MNHEY, CDR2 SVGAGI. The CDR3 sequence is 15 residues long. Trimming shortened V by 2 bases and J by 5 bases, and 16 bases separated the two germline ends. In nucleotides, the CDR3 is TGTGCCAGCAGTTACCAGGGCCGCCCTGGCCACGAGCAGTACTTC. Its protein product is CASSYQGRPGHEQYF.

The chain carries TRBV10-1 and TRBJ2-7; tentative D call: TRBD1 (5 bases). V lost 3 bases, J lost 5 bases, and 20 bases lay in between. There are 16 residues in the CDR3. Germline V CDR1 and CDR2: WNHNN, SYGVQD (reference sequence). The CDR3 coding sequence is TGCGCCAGCAGTGATTCGACGGACACCTATGGTCACGAGCAGTACTTC. It is translated as CASSDSTDTYGHEQYF.

The chain has TRBV4-3 and TRBJ1-5; the match to TRBD1 covers 8 bases. The CDR3 has 15 residues. Trimming cost V 4 bases and J 4 bases; bases outside gene matches: 6. Germline V gene sequence: CDR1 LGHNA, CDR2 YSLEER. Here the CDR3 reads CASSLRQGKNQPQHF. The CDR3 bases are TGCGCCAGCAGCCTACGACAGGGGAAGAATCAGCCCCAGCATTTT.

The V call is TRBV19, the J call TRBJ2-3, with no clear D. V shed 2 bases and J shed 0 bases, with 12 bases lying between them. Germline CDR1 reads LNHDA; CDR2 reads SQIVND (reference sequence). This CDR3 spans 16 amino acids. The CDR3 loop reads CASSITALSSTDTQYF. As DNA, the CDR3 is TGTGCCAGTAGTATAACGGCTTTATCTAGCACAGATACGCAGTATTTT.

The count of this clone is one. The genes are TRBV19 and TRBJ2-1; D not certain. V was clipped by 8 bases and J by 9 bases, with 8 bases between them. CDR3 length: 10 amino acids. The germline V gene encodes CDR1 LNHDA and CDR2 SQIVND (reference sequence). CDR3 DNA: TGTGCCAGTGGAGACTTTGAGCAGTTCTTC. Its translation is CASGDFEQFF.

CDR3 residues: CASSVDRQVTGEQFF. CDR3 DNA: TGTGCCAGCAGCGTCGACAGACAGGTTACGGGTGAGCAGTTCTTC. The chain carries TRBV9 and TRBJ2-1, with D possibly TRBD1 on 6 matching bases. Germline lookup yields CDR1 SGDLS and CDR2 YYNGEE. V lost 2 bases to trimming and J lost 9 bases, with 18 bases between them. There are 15 residues in the CDR3.

The chain joins TRBV7-9 to TRBJ2-3; D is uncertain. The ends were cut back, 5 bases at V and 6 bases at J, with 18 bases in the middle. The CDR3 has 15 residues. Germline V gene sequence: CDR1 SEHNR, CDR2 FQNEAQ (reference sequence). CDR3 bases: TGTGCCAGCAGCACCCACCGGGCGGCCGTTGATACGCAGTATTTT. Protein: CASSTHRAAVDTQYF.

The chain couples TRBV9 to TRBJ2-5; the D call may be TRBD1 or TRBD2 (5 bases each). The CDR3 loop spans 15 amino acids. V was pared by 0 bases and J by 2 bases, with 11 bases between. Germline CDR1 and CDR2: SGDLS and YYNGEE. CDR3 bases: TGTGCCAGCAGCGTAGGAGGGGTTCGGCAAGAGACCCAGTACTTC. The encoded protein is CASSVGGVRQETQYF.

This chain uses TRBV5-4 with TRBJ1-2; D possibly corresponds to TRBD1 (5 bases). The V gene lost 0 bases and the J gene lost 8 bases, with 20 bases spanning the gap. This CDR3 has 16 amino acids. CDR1 and CDR2 from the germline V gene are SGHNT and YYREEE (reference sequence). CDR3 sequence: CASSLDGGREGVGYTF. As DNA, the CDR3 is TGTGCCAGCAGCTTGGACGGAGGCAGGGAAGGGGTGGGCTACACCTTC.

The rearrangement links TRBV20-1 to TRBJ2-7; 7 positions agree with TRBD2. With 3 bases clipped from V and 1 base from J, the junction kept 6 bases outside the gene matches. Germline CDR1 is DFQATT and CDR2 is SNEGSKA (reference sequence). The CDR3 has 14 residues. The CDR3 protein is CSASTAGLSYEQYF. CDR3 DNA: TGCAGTGCTAGTACAGCGGGGCTATCCTACGAGCAGTACTTC.

The rearrangement joins TRBV7-2 to TRBJ1-2; a weak D match, TRBD1 (5 bases). This CDR3 region has 15 residues. With 1 base removed from V and 4 bases from J, the gap between germline ends came to 13 bases. Germline V gene sequence: CDR1 SGHTA, CDR2 FQGNSA. The CDR3 DNA follows: TGTGCCAGCAGCTTAGGTGAGGGACCTTCCTATGGCTACACCTTC. This gives the protein CASSLGEGPSYGYTF.

J is TRBJ1-4 and V is TRBV7-9, with TRBD1 as a possible D gene (6 bases). This CDR3 spans 15 amino acids. Germline values: CDR1 SEHNR, CDR2 FQNEAQ (reference sequence). Trimming removed 7 bases at V and 8 bases at J, with 20 bases between. The DNA of the CDR3 is TGTGCCAGCATCCTGGCTGCAGGGGTAAACGAAAAACTGTTTTTT. Amino acid sequence: CASILAAGVNEKLFF.

The gene calls are TRBV5-5 and TRBJ1-4; 8 bases align to TRBD1. Germline lookup yields CDR1 SGHKS and CDR2 YYEKEE (reference sequence). The CDR3 consists of 16 residues. With 2 bases clipped from V and 7 bases from J, the junction kept 10 bases outside the gene matches. CDR3 sequence (DNA): TGTGCCAGCAGCTTCTTTGGACAGGGCCTTGGTGAAAAACTGTTTTTT. This translates into CASSFFGQGLGEKLFF.

This chain connects TRBV27 to TRBJ2-2, with a weak D call TRBD1 (6 bases). This CDR3 comprises 16 residues. Germline V gene sequence: CDR1 MNHEY, CDR2 SMNVEV (reference sequence). The V gene lost 5 bases and the J gene lost 4 bases, with 17 bases spanning the gap. In DNA form, the CDR3 reads TGTGCCAGCAGTCATCAGGGGTCATCCGTCACCGGGGAGCTGTTTTTT. As protein: CASSHQGSSVTGELFF.

This clone was seen once. V usage is TRBV9 and J usage is TRBJ2-7, with TRBD1 as a possible D gene (6 bases). V lost 0 bases, J lost 6 bases, and 28 bases lay in between. This CDR3 has 19 amino acids. Germline CDR1 and CDR2: SGDLS and YYNGEE. The CDR3 loop is CASSVGGTSPGAPNFEQYF. The CDR3 DNA reads TGTGCCAGCAGCGTAGGGGGCACTTCCCCAGGGGCCCCCAACTTCGAGCAGTACTTC.

The chain recombines TRBV18 with TRBJ1-1, with D possibly TRBD1 on 5 matching bases. This CDR3 comprises 13 residues. V was clipped by 4 bases and J by 2 bases, with 8 bases between them. Germline V CDR1 and CDR2: KGHSH, LQKENI. CDR3 region: CASSQTGNTEAFF. CDR3 DNA: TGTGCCAGCTCACAAACAGGAAACACTGAAGCTTTCTTT.

The J gene is TRBJ2-7, the V gene TRBV6-2 or TRBV6-3; TRBD1 matches at 7 bases. This CDR3 contains 16 residues. Unmatched junction bases numbered 14, after V lost 4 bases and J lost 5 bases. The germline gives CDR1 MNHEY, CDR2 SVGEGT. The CDR3 spells CASSFIQGQGLNEQYF. The CDR3 DNA is TGTGCCAGCAGTTTCATACAGGGGCAAGGTTTGAACGAGCAGTACTTC.

The chain has TRBV19 and TRBJ1-2; D gene ambiguous. The CDR3 loop spans 13 amino acids. The ends were cut back, 7 bases at V and 8 bases at J, with 17 bases in the middle. Germline V CDR1 and CDR2: LNHDA, SQIVND (reference sequence). CDR3 sequence (DNA): TGTGCCAGTACCCAAGAAGCATTGCGGGGCTACACCTTC. As protein: CASTQEALRGYTF.

The V gene is TRBV11-2, the J gene TRBJ2-1; 7 nucleotides line up with TRBD1. Trimming cost V 0 bases and J 2 bases; bases outside gene matches: 7. CDR1 SGHAT and CDR2 FQNNGV come from the germline V gene. The CDR3 is made up of 17 amino acids. In nucleotides, the CDR3 is TGTGCCAGCAGCTTAGATTACGGACAGGCCCCCTACAATGAGCAGTTCTTC. Its translation is CASSLDYGQAPYNEQFF.

V is TRBV7-6 and J is TRBJ2-2; 10 bases map to TRBD2. V lost 3 bases, J lost 1 base, and 5 bases stayed unmatched. This CDR3 is built from 17 residues. CDR1 is SGHVS and CDR2 is FNYEAQ in the germline V gene. The CDR3 region is CASSFLAGELNTGELFF. DNA for the CDR3: TGTGCCAGCAGCTTCCTAGCGGGGGAATTGAACACCGGGGAGCTGTTTTTT. Variable domain in full (rest from reference TRBV7-6 and TRBJ2-2): GAGVSQSPRYKVTKRGQDVALRCDPISGHVSLYWYRQALGQGPEFLTYFNYEAQQDKSGLPNDRFSAERPEGSISTLTIQRTEQRDSAMYRCASSFLAGELNTGELFFGEGSRLTVL.

V and J are TRBV4-2 and TRBJ2-7, with a tentative D call TRBD2 (6 bases). Germline V CDR1 and CDR2: LGHNA, YNFKEQ. V shed 2 bases and J shed 2 bases, with 13 bases lying between them. The CDR3 contains 15 residues. CDR3 loop: CASSQLLTRTYEQYF. The CDR3 DNA is TGTGCCAGCAGCCAACTATTGACTAGAACCTACGAGCAGTACTTC.

The rearrangement joins TRBV12-5 to TRBJ1-3; D is unclear. The CDR3 totals 17 residues. Germline V gene sequence: CDR1 LGHNT, CDR2 FRNRAP. V shed 0 bases and J shed 0 bases, with 12 bases lying between them. The CDR3: CASGLVVRESSGNTIYF. CDR3 nucleotide sequence: TGTGCTAGTGGTTTGGTAGTTCGGGAGAGCTCTGGAAACACCATATATTTT.

This clone appeared a few times. The rearrangement links TRBV5-8 to TRBJ1-4, with a possible D match to TRBD1 (5 bases). Germline loops: CDR1 SGHTS, CDR2 YDEGEE. The CDR3 spans 15 residues. Trimming pared 4 bases from V and 3 bases from J, leaving 13 bases between. The CDR3: CASSHRQHPNEKLFF. As DNA, the CDR3 is TGTGCCAGCAGCCACCGACAGCACCCTAATGAAAAACTGTTTTTT.

The chain employs TRBV6-4 and TRBJ2-1, with D tentatively TRBD1 or TRBD2 (6 bases each). The germline V gene encodes CDR1 MRHNA and CDR2 SNTAGT. Trimming took off 6 bases at V and 2 bases at J, with 14 bases between the two ends. This CDR3 has 15 residues. The CDR3 sequence is CASRVSGATYNEQFF. CDR3 bases: TGTGCCAGCAGAGTTTCGGGGGCTACCTACAATGAGCAGTTCTTC.